Included here is one TCR beta chain sequence, with context. The antigen remains unidentified. Since a much larger clone is just one base distant, this may be a read error. This specimen comes from a study of regulatory T cells in long-lasting Graves disease. Broader study findings: TRBV28, TRBJ1-2 and TRBJ2-5 emerged as the favored segments in persistent disease.

Trimming removed 6 bases at V and 4 bases at J, with 15 bases between. CDR3 length equals 13 residues. Per germline, CDR1 DFQATT and CDR2 SNEGSKA (reference sequence). CDR3-region Arm-PCR and iRepertoire HTBI primers produced the TCR beta libraries. From the multiplex PCR reads, TCRdb called clonotypes with MiXCR, one entry per CDR3 protein. The sample holds some 450,000 distinct CDR3 sequences; about 16% are singletons and the top ten take 9.5% to 12%. Sample time point: newly diagnosed GD, antithyroid drugs for less than 3 months. The TCR library was made from RNA extracted from PBMCs. From each patient, around 8.9 milliliters of peripheral blood was drawn and collected into an EDTA anticoagulant tube. These data also featured in a second study, about T cells in Graves' hyperthyroidism and ophthalmopathy. That paper notes: The TCR CDR3 was amplified in a first-round RT-PCR using the HTBI primer set. Prediction of ophthalmopathy progression came a median about 6 months pre-onset.

The TCR was taken from a woman in her twenties or thirties with Graves disease. The rearrangement joins TRBV20-1 to TRBJ1-2; possibly TRBD1 for D (5 bases). Sequenced here: peripheral blood mononuclear cells (PBMCs), sampled at new diagnosis, from a patient treated with antithyroid drugs. CDR3 protein: CSARIGAVYGYTF. The CDR3 DNA is TGCAGTGCCAGAATTGGGGCGGTCTATGGCTACACCTTC.